The rows below give T cell receptor beta chains drawn from one sample of a study of shared clonotypes between healthy human individuals. Sequencing used immunoSEQ multiplex PCR; TCRdb keeps in-frame clones, though not all of them. The table has some 660,000 clones, approximately 73% seen once. Sequencing was performed on memory CD4+ T cells sorted from blood. The receptors derive from a woman under 40 in good health. The CDR3 runs from the conserved cysteine through the conserved F or W. A D gene is named only where the DNA matches it firmly. Only some rows state a clone size, as once, few, many or a class for expanded clones.

V gene	CDR3 length	clone size	D gene	J gene	CDR3 protein	CDR3 DNA
TRBV4-2	17	NA	TRBD1	TRBJ2-7	CASSLAGGNRGVWEQYF	TGTGCCAGCAGCCTAGCCGGAGGGAACAGGGGGGTTTGGGAGCAGTACTTC
TRBV7-7	15	once	NA	TRBJ2-2	CASSLVAGNTGELFF	TGTGCCAGCAGCTTAGTCGCTGGAAACACCGGGGAGCTGTTTTTT
TRBV2	14	NA	NA	TRBJ1-2	CASSASELNYGYTF	TGTGCCAGCAGTGCCAGCGAACTTAACTATGGCTACACCTTC
TRBV27	13	few	NA	TRBJ1-1	CASSLLENTEAFF	TGTGCCAGCAGTTTGTTAGAGAACACTGAAGCTTTCTTT
TRBV25-1	14	few	TRBD1	TRBJ2-7	CASSMGQGPYEQYF	TGTGCCAGCAGTATGGGACAGGGCCCCTACGAGCAGTACTTC
TRBV7-6	15	NA	NA	TRBJ2-3	CASSLTRQEGDTQYF	TGTGCCAGCAGCTTAACGCGACAGGAAGGAGATACGCAGTATTTT
TRBV6-5	14	NA	TRBD1	TRBJ1-2	CASRGDRPIYGYTF	TGTGCCAGCAGGGGGGACAGGCCGATCTATGGCTACACCTTC
TRBV7-2	14	NA	NA	TRBJ2-7	CASSPPGLAYEQYF	TGTGCCAGCAGCCCACCGGGACTGGCCTACGAGCAGTACTTC
TRBV5-1	15	NA	NA	TRBJ1-4	CASSDGFATNEKLFF	TGCGCCAGCAGCGATGGGTTTGCAACTAATGAAAAACTGTTTTTT
TRBV28	14	NA	NA	TRBJ1-4	CASSDPQGSEKLFF	TGTGCCAGCAGTGACCCCCAGGGATCTGAAAAACTGTTTTTT
TRBV5-1	17	NA	TRBD2	TRBJ2-1	CASSSSPGLAGPNEQFF	TGCGCCAGCAGCTCTAGTCCGGGACTAGCGGGGCCCAATGAGCAGTTCTTC
TRBV7-2	12	few	NA	TRBJ1-2	CASTSLNYGYTF	TGTGCCAGCACCTCCCTAAACTATGGCTACACCTTC